These T cell receptor beta chains were read from a single sample in a study of blood T cell repertoires in COVID-19. Libraries were prepared by immunoSEQ multiplex PCR; TCRdb keeps only in-frame clonotypes and omits some of them. This sample yields tens of thousands of clones, of which around 81% are seen a single time; about 4% belongs to the top ten. Input material: peripheral blood. The source of these receptors is a woman of 80 years or more with acute or convalescent COVID-19. CDR3s include the opening cysteine and the closing phenylalanine or tryptophan. The D gene is left open where the match is weak. Expanded clones get a size class; other rows say once, few or many, or leave the size out.

J,size,D,V,CDR3,DNA
TRBJ2-3,.,TRBD1,TRBV7-9,CASSTRQGVDTQYF,TGTGCCAGCAGCACTCGACAGGGAGTAGATACGCAGTATTTT
TRBJ1-4,.,TRBD1,TRBV18,CASSPTTGEANEKLFF,TGTGCCAGCTCACCAACTACAGGGGAAGCTAATGAAAAACTGTTTTTT
TRBJ2-7,.,.,TRBV7-9,CASSLSGGRYEQYF,TGTGCCAGCAGCTTGTCTGGCGGGCGCTACGAGCAGTACTTC
TRBJ1-6,.,TRBD1,TRBV27,CASSSLHGTGMSPLHF,TGTGCCAGCAGTTCCCTACACGGGACAGGAATGTCACCCCTCCACTTT
TRBJ1-5,once,TRBD1,TRBV30,CAWSEQGWGNQPQHF,TGTGCCTGGAGTGAACAGGGGTGGGGCAATCAGCCCCAGCATTTT
TRBJ1-6,once,TRBD1,TRBV29-1,CSVRDRDTNSPLHF,TGCAGCGTGCGCGACAGGGACACGAATTCACCCCTCCACTTT
TRBJ1-3,.,TRBD1,TRBV25-1,CASSRNSGTGVGGNTIYF,TGTGCCAGCAGTCGTAACTCCGGGACAGGGGTGGGGGGAAACACCATATATTTT
TRBJ2-7,few,TRBD2,TRBV5-1,CASSLAPSGGQGEQYF,TGCGCCAGCAGCTTGGCACCGTCGGGGGGTCAGGGCGAGCAGTACTTC
TRBJ2-2,.,TRBD2,TRBV3-1/TRBV3-2,CASSQAGGPTGELFF,TGTGCCAGCAGCCAGGCGGGGGGCCCCACCGGGGAGCTGTTTTTT
TRBJ2-2,.,TRBD1,TRBV5-1,CASSVGTGRTGELFF,TGCGCCAGCAGCGTCGGGACAGGGCGGACCGGGGAGCTGTTTTTT
TRBJ2-5,.,.,TRBV6-5,CASTSLETQYF,TGTGCCAGCACCTCTCTAGAGACCCAGTACTTC
TRBJ2-2,.,.,TRBV7-3,CASSSLNTGELFF,TGTGCCAGCAGTTCACTTAACACCGGGGAGCTGTTTTTT
TRBJ2-7,.,TRBD2,TRBV6-5,CASSYQRGASYEQYF,TGTGCCAGCAGTTACCAGCGGGGGGCCTCCTACGAGCAGTACTTC
TRBJ2-1,.,TRBD1,TRBV4-2,CASSQVGTGGDEQFF,TGTGCCAGCAGCCAAGTAGGGACAGGGGGCGATGAGCAGTTCTTC
TRBJ1-1,.,.,TRBV6-1,CASSDWAGGNTEAFF,TGTGCCAGCAGTGATTGGGCAGGAGGGAACACTGAAGCTTTCTTT
TRBJ2-7,.,.,TRBV5-1,CASSLVGVEQYF,TGCGCCAGCAGCTTGGTAGGGGTTGAGCAGTACTTC
TRBJ1-2,.,TRBD1,TRBV12-3/TRBV12-4,CASSHRGDYGYTF,TGTGCCAGCAGTCACAGGGGAGACTATGGCTACACCTTC
TRBJ2-2,.,TRBD1,TRBV28,CASSLTGGPSPPGELFF,TGTGCCAGCAGTTTGACAGGGGGACCAAGTCCCCCCGGGGAGCTGTTTTTT
TRBJ1-2,.,.,TRBV4-3,CASSQEERNYGYTF,TGCGCCAGCAGCCAAGAAGAGAGGAACTATGGCTACACCTTC
TRBJ1-2,.,.,TRBV29-1,CSVELNYGYTF,TGCAGCGTTGAACTAAACTATGGCTACACCTTC
TRBJ2-1,.,TRBD2,TRBV7-9,CASSLAGSGGVNEQFF,TGTGCCAGCAGCTTAGCGGGGTCGGGAGGCGTCAATGAGCAGTTCTTC
TRBJ2-7,.,TRBD2,TRBV30,CAWRNPAGLTYEQYF,TGTGCCTGGAGGAACCCAGCGGGACTCACCTACGAGCAGTACTTC
TRBJ1-2,few,TRBD1,TRBV30,CARHQGAGGYTF,TGTGCCCGTCATCAGGGGGCTGGCGGCTACACCTTC
TRBJ2-2,.,.,TRBV28,CASSLGAPGELFF,TGTGCCAGCAGTTTAGGAGCTCCCGGGGAGCTGTTTTTT
TRBJ1-2,.,TRBD1,TRBV6-5,CASSPYGTGSSGYTF,TGTGCCAGCAGTCCGTACGGGACAGGGTCCTCTGGCTACACCTTC
TRBJ1-2,once,TRBD1,TRBV15,CATTRDRGEGGYTF,TGTGCCACCACAAGGGACAGGGGGGAGGGTGGCTACACCTTC
TRBJ2-7,.,.,TRBV30,CAWSPGGEQYF,TGTGCCTGGAGTCCCGGTGGCGAGCAGTACTTC
TRBJ2-7,.,.,TRBV30,CAWSPKGGSYEQYF,TGTGCCTGGAGTCCCAAGGGGGGGTCCTACGAGCAGTACTTC